This T cell receptor beta chain was captured by sequencing in a study of T cells in tumors after PD-1 blockade. As for the study in general: Either cemiplimab 350 mg every 2 weeks or pembrolizumab 200 mg every 3 weeks was given. A subset received ongoing vismodegib 150 mg daily alongside anti-PD-1 therapy.

About this clone itself: Antigen: not known.

Whole-study findings and limits: Peripheral recruitment is suggested, as some novel exhausted tumor clones were in pre-treatment blood.

This CDR3 is 14 amino acids long. CDR1 is SGHVS, CDR2 FQNEAQ, per germline. The V gene end was trimmed by 3 bases and the J gene end by 3 bases; junction bases not matched to a gene: 3. Produced via immunoSEQ multiplex PCR; TCRdb's table is partial and in-frame only. The sample shows 23,000 or so clones, about 82% of them seen only once. Tumor or blood genomic DNA was sequenced, with inputs of roughly 600 ng to 6,004 ng. The sample in question was PBMCs, obtained after anti-PD-1 treatment. The chain links TRBV7-8 to TRBJ2-7; 9 nucleotides agree with TRBD1. The sequence was collected from a human donor with basal cell carcinoma. The CDR3 bases are TGTGCCAGCAGCTTCACAGGGGGCTTCTACGAGCAGTACTTC. Encoded protein: CASSFTGGFYEQYF.